This entry lists 19 T cell receptor beta chains sequenced from one sample in a study of PD-1 blockade in classical Hodgkin lymphoma. Time point of the sample: newly diagnosed, previously untreated cHL patient sample. Researchers used magnetic negative selection to pull out pure CD4+ T cells from thawed PBMCs. Sequenced by immunoSEQ multiplex PCR; TCRdb stores in-frame clones only, minus some. This sample has 20,000 to 25,000 clones; 90% to 95% occur once, and the top ten carry roughly 0.43%. Sequenced: CD4+ T cells from blood. These receptors came from a human donor with classical Hodgkin lymphoma.

The V and J genes are TRBV5-1 and TRBJ1-1; 9 positions match TRBD1. This CDR3 has 15 residues. Germline CDR1 reads SGHRS; CDR2 reads YFSETQ. With V trimmed by 5 bases and J by 3 bases, 8 bases remained unmatched. CDR3 loop: CASSLQGAQDTEAFF. The CDR3 DNA reads as TGCGCCAGCAGTTTACAGGGGGCGCAGGACACTGAAGCTTTCTTT.

The chain combines TRBV29-1 with TRBJ2-1; D remains unclear. CDR1 is SQVTM and CDR2 is ANQGSEA in the germline V gene. V lost 7 bases to trimming and J lost 6 bases, with 19 bases between them. The CDR3 consists of 14 residues. The CDR3 region is CSALPEHSGNEQFF. The CDR3 nucleotides are TGCAGCGCCCTTCCGGAGCACTCGGGCAATGAGCAGTTCTTC.

The DNA of the CDR3 is TGTGCCAGCAGTGCGGACAGGGACAACGGTGAAGCTTTCTTT. Amino acid sequence: CASSADRDNGEAFF. The gene calls are TRBV2 and TRBJ1-1, with 8 bases identical to TRBD1. The CDR3 contains 14 residues. Germline V gene sequence: CDR1 SNHLY, CDR2 FYNNEI. After removal of 4 bases from V and 7 bases from J, the junction contained 8 bases not matched to a gene.

The rearrangement links TRBV5-1 to TRBJ2-7, with D possibly being TRBD2 (6 bases). Germline V CDR1 and CDR2: SGHRS, YFSETQ. Trimming removed 0 bases from V and 4 bases from J, with 20 bases in between. The CDR3 consists of 17 residues. CDR3 sequence (DNA): TGCGCCAGCAGCTTGGTGGTCGGGGGACGGGGCAATTACGAGCAGTACTTC. It encodes CASSLVVGGRGNYEQYF.

The V and J genes are TRBV7-9 and TRBJ1-5; no firm D call. The V end was cut by 0 bases, the J end by 5 bases, with 5 bases between. Germline V gene data show CDR1 as SEHNR and CDR2 as FQNEAQ (reference sequence). The CDR3 has 13 amino acids. The CDR3 is CASSLAGDQPQHF. The CDR3 DNA follows: TGTGCCAGCAGCTTAGCGGGAGATCAGCCCCAGCATTTT.

This chain links TRBV7-9 with TRBJ2-7, with 11 bases that match TRBD2. V lost 5 bases, J lost 1 base, and 7 bases stayed unmatched. The CDR3 spans 16 residues. Germline V gene sequence: CDR1 SEHNR, CDR2 FQNEAQ (reference sequence). The CDR3 region is CASSIILAGASYEQYF. In DNA form, the CDR3 reads TGTGCCAGCAGCATAATACTAGCGGGGGCGTCCTACGAGCAGTACTTC.

V is TRBV30 and J is TRBJ2-6; possible D gene TRBD2, 5 bases. V shed 2 bases and J shed 2 bases, with 16 bases lying between them. This CDR3 contains 17 residues. Germline V gives CDR1 GTSNPN, CDR2 SVGIG (reference sequence). The CDR3 DNA sequence: TGTGCCTGGAGTCGCCTCTGGGGAGCTACTGGGGCCAACGTCCTGACTTTC. Amino acids: CAWSRLWGATGANVLTF.

The CDR3 nucleotides read TGTGCCAGCAGTGTGGACAGGGATCAGGGGATCTCCTACAATGAGCAGTTCTTC. Translated, it gives CASSVDRDQGISYNEQFF. The V gene is TRBV25-1, the J gene TRBJ2-1, with 8 positions matching TRBD1. This CDR3 contains 18 residues. The ends lost 4 bases at V and 0 bases at J; junction bases unmatched: 11. Germline CDR1 and CDR2: MGHDK and SYGVNS.

V and J are TRBV7-9 and TRBJ1-3; D is uncertain. CDR3 length: 15 residues. Germline values: CDR1 SEHNR, CDR2 FQNEAQ (reference sequence). V was pared by 2 bases and J by 0 bases, with 8 bases between. The CDR3 coding sequence is TGTGCCAGCAGCTTAAAAGGGATCTCTGGAAACACCATATATTTT. Translated: CASSLKGISGNTIYF.

V gene TRBV15 combines with J gene TRBJ2-7; 11 bases are shared with TRBD1. This CDR3 region has 17 residues. Germline assignment: CDR1 LNHNV and CDR2 YYDKDF (reference sequence). V was clipped by 0 bases and J by 4 bases; unmatched bases: 8. DNA for the CDR3: TGTGCCACCAGCAGAGAATGGAGCGGGACAGGGGGGTACGAGCAGTACTTC. Protein sequence: CATSREWSGTGGYEQYF. Drawing the rest from reference TRBV15 and TRBJ2-7, the complete variable domain is DAMVIQNPRYQVTQFGKPVTLSCSQTLNHNVMYWYQQKSSQAPKLLFHYYDKDFNNEADTPDNFQSRRPNTSFCFLDIRSPGLGDTAMYLCATSREWSGTGGYEQYFGPGTRLTVT.

The V and J genes are TRBV16 and TRBJ1-5, with a possible D match to TRBD1 (6 bases). The CDR3 sequence is 15 residues long. Germline CDR1 is KGHSY and CDR2 is FQNENV. The germline V and J ends were trimmed by 3 bases and 4 bases, with 13 bases remaining between them. CDR3 bases: TGTGCCAGCAGCCAGGAGGGAGGGGGTAATCAGCCCCAGCATTTT. Amino acids: CASSQEGGGNQPQHF.

The J gene is TRBJ1-1, the V gene TRBV9; 7 bases align to TRBD1. This CDR3 spans 13 amino acids. Trimming cost V 6 bases and J 4 bases; bases outside gene matches: 6. From germline, CDR1 is SGDLS and CDR2 YYNGEE. The CDR3 here is CASTTGASTEAFF. The CDR3 DNA sequence: TGTGCCAGCACTACAGGGGCCAGCACTGAAGCTTTCTTT.

As for this clone: The conserved closing phenylalanine or tryptophan is absent in this CDR3, likely reflecting a read error. The limits of the CDR3 on the DNA are not certain, so only TCRdb's listed CDR3 is given. The chain combines TRBV28 with TRBJ2-2; the table calls TRBD2, which could not be checked here. With termini counted, the CDR3 has 9 amino acids. Germline assignment: CDR1 MDHEN and CDR2 SYDVKM. CDR3: CASSLGRVS.

This chain's CDR3 is CAIGGLRDSPLHF. Written as DNA, the CDR3 is TGTGCAATCGGGGGGCTTCGGGATTCACCCCTCCACTTT. The J gene is TRBJ1-6, the V gene TRBV6-6, with D maybe TRBD1 (6 bases). CDR1 is MNHNY and CDR2 is SVGAGI in the germline V gene (reference sequence). The CDR3 spans 13 residues.

This clone has a single count. This sequence joins TRBV4-2 and TRBJ2-7; D gene uncertain. CDR3 length: 14 amino acids. The germline V and J ends were trimmed by 1 base and 4 bases, with 11 bases remaining between them. CDR1 LGHNA and CDR2 YNFKEQ come from the germline V gene. The CDR3: CASSQGGDLYEQYF. CDR3 nucleotides: TGTGCCAGCAGCCAAGGTGGGGATCTATACGAGCAGTACTTC.

The chain combines TRBV28 with TRBJ2-7; D is undetermined. With 5 bases removed from V and 2 bases from J, the gap between germline ends came to 25 bases. Germline V gene sequence: CDR1 MDHEN, CDR2 SYDVKM. The CDR3 is made up of 18 amino acids. CDR3 residues: CASSEPSSQAFPPYEQYF. In nucleotides, the CDR3 is TGTGCCAGCAGTGAGCCTTCGTCTCAGGCCTTCCCTCCCTACGAGCAGTACTTC.

The chain links TRBV19 to TRBJ1-2; D call uncertain. This CDR3 contains 13 residues. The V and J ends lost 9 bases and 1 base respectively, with 12 bases between them. From germline, CDR1 is LNHDA and CDR2 SQIVND (reference sequence). CDR3 DNA sequence: TGTGCCAGCCAAAGGCAGATTAACTATGGCTACACCTTC. Amino acids: CASQRQINYGYTF.

This chain joins TRBV28 and TRBJ1-1; TRBD1 agrees at 8 bases. CDR1 is MDHEN, CDR2 SYDVKM, per germline. This CDR3 has 16 amino acids. Trimming cost V 6 bases and J 1 base; bases outside gene matches: 10. The CDR3 is CASSPGTGRGNTEAFF. The CDR3 nucleotides read TGTGCCAGCAGCCCCGGGACAGGCAGAGGGAACACTGAAGCTTTCTTT. Complete variable domain (other parts from reference TRBV28 and TRBJ1-1): DVKVTQSSRYLVKRTGEKVFLECVQDMDHENMFWYRQDPGLGLRLIYFSYDVKMKEKGDIPEGYSVSREKKERFSLILESASTNQTSMYLCASSPGTGRGNTEAFFGQGTRLTVV.

The CDR3 here is CASSLAETQYF. DNA for the CDR3: TGTGCCAGCAGCTTAGCAGAGACCCAGTACTTC. The chain recombines TRBV7-6 with TRBJ2-5; D is undetermined. V shed 0 bases and J shed 4 bases, with 0 bases lying between them. The CDR3 runs to 11 residues. Germline V gives CDR1 SGHVS, CDR2 FNYEAQ.